A single sample is the source of the 11 T cell receptor beta chains below, sequenced in a study of cytomegalovirus exposure and HLA in healthy donors. PCR employed 60 Vbeta and 13 Jbeta primers. Only in-frame clones appear in the TCRdb table, and some are missing; sequencing was by immunoSEQ multiplex PCR. The sample comprises approximately 220,000 clones, around 76% of which are singletons, and approximately 0.6% rests with the top ten. The sequencing sample was made of PBMCs. These receptors all come from a man aged 18 to 35 in good health and CMV-seronegative.

This rearrangement joins TRBV27 to TRBJ2-7; D perhaps matches TRBD2 (6 bases). Germline loops: CDR1 MNHEY, CDR2 SMNVEV (reference sequence). The ends were cut back, 0 bases at V and 0 bases at J, with 12 bases in the middle. This CDR3 spans 16 amino acids. CDR3 coding DNA: TGTGCCAGCAGTTTATCGCGGGACGTTAGCTCCTACGAGCAGTACTTC. This encodes CASSLSRDVSSYEQYF.

The chain combines TRBV28 with TRBJ2-7, with 7 positions matching TRBD1. The CDR3 sequence is 14 residues long. V was clipped by 3 bases and J by 4 bases; unmatched bases: 6. The germline V gene has CDR1 MDHEN and CDR2 SYDVKM. CDR3 sequence (DNA): TGTGCCAGCAGTTTGGGGGACAGACTATACGAGCAGTACTTC. Its protein is CASSLGDRLYEQYF. Based on the CDR3 plus reference TRBV28 and TRBJ2-7, the full variable domain is DVKVTQSSRYLVKRTGEKVFLECVQDMDHENMFWYRQDPGLGLRLIYFSYDVKMKEKGDIPEGYSVSREKKERFSLILESASTNQTSMYLCASSLGDRLYEQYFGPGTRLTVT.

This clone was counted a single time. The chain carries TRBV6-5 and TRBJ1-2; D gene uncertain. CDR1 is MNHEY and CDR2 is SVGAGI in the germline V gene. Between the trimmed V and J ends, which lost 0 bases and 6 bases, there was a span of 8 bases. The CDR3 runs to 13 residues. CDR3 region: CASSYSNSNGYTF. The DNA for the CDR3 is TGTGCCAGCAGTTACTCGAATAGCAATGGCTACACCTTC.

The chain links TRBV27 to TRBJ1-2; D is uncertain. Germline-derived CDR1 and CDR2 are MNHEY and SMNVEV (reference sequence). This CDR3 is 14 amino acids long. Trimming left V 2 bases short and J 11 bases short, with 18 bases between. This chain's CDR3 is CASSLPPQRGLYTF. The CDR3 bases are TGTGCCAGCAGTTTACCTCCCCAGCGGGGTTTATACACCTTC.

This chain connects TRBV2 to TRBJ2-3; 7 positions match TRBD1. The trim removed 6 bases at V and 1 base at J, leaving 10 bases unmatched. There are 16 residues in the CDR3. Germline V gene lookup returns CDR1 SNHLY and CDR2 FYNNEI. CDR3 amino acids: CASRRSRQGRTDTQYF. For the CDR3, the DNA is TGTGCCAGCAGGAGATCCCGACAGGGTCGCACAGATACGCAGTATTTT.

The chain is built from TRBV6-5 and TRBJ2-7; D is undetermined. Trimming shortened V by 0 bases and J by 1 base, and 10 bases separated the two germline ends. The CDR3 runs to 15 residues. The V gene's germline CDR1 is MNHEY and CDR2 SVGAGI. The CDR3: CASSYSIIDSYEQYF. As DNA, the CDR3 is TGTGCCAGCAGTTACTCCATTATAGATTCCTACGAGCAGTACTTC.

Regarding this clone: One junction end disagrees with the germline gene, perhaps due to a read error. The chain recombines TRBV6-6 with TRBJ2-1; TRBD2 matches 8 bases. The CDR3 covers 13 residues. From germline, CDR1 is MNHNY and CDR2 SVGAGI (reference sequence). DNA of the CDR3: TGTGCCAGCAGTTACGGACTAGCTGGACTTACCCTCTTC. Protein product: CASSYGLAGLTLF.

The V gene is TRBV6-1, the J gene TRBJ1-5, with D maybe TRBD1 (6 bases). Trimming shortened V by 8 bases and J by 6 bases, and 17 bases separated the two germline ends. CDR3 length: 14 residues. Germline V gene sequence: CDR1 MNHNS, CDR2 SASEGT. The CDR3, as DNA: TGTGCCAGCTGCTCCCGGGACACTTCTCAGCCCCAGCATTTT. Translation: CASCSRDTSQPQHF.

The genes are TRBV6-4 and TRBJ2-7; 11 positions agree with TRBD2. CDR3 length equals 14 residues. Trimming cost V 6 bases and J 5 bases; bases outside gene matches: 6. Germline CDR1 is MRHNA and CDR2 is SNTAGT. CDR3 nucleotides: TGTGCCAGCAGCATGACTAGCGGGGCGGACGAGCAGTACTTC. Protein sequence: CASSMTSGADEQYF.

The V call is TRBV28, the J call TRBJ2-7; 7 nucleotides line up with TRBD1. This CDR3 contains 14 residues. V lost 3 bases and J lost 3; bases outside the gene matches: 5. Germline V gene data show CDR1 as MDHEN and CDR2 as SYDVKM. DNA of the CDR3: TGTGCCAGCAGTTTTTCCCGACAGGGCTACGAGCAGTACTTC. It is translated as CASSFSRQGYEQYF.

This rearrangement joins TRBV11-2 to TRBJ2-2, with D maybe TRBD2 (5 bases). The ends were cut back, 5 bases at V and 6 bases at J, with 13 bases in the middle. CDR3 length equals 14 residues. CDR1 and CDR2 (germline): SGHAT, FQNNGV. The CDR3 nucleotides read TGTGCCAGCAGCCCCTGGACCGGGGCCGGGGAGCTGTTTTTT. Its protein product is CASSPWTGAGELFF. The complete variable domain, with remaining parts taken from reference TRBV11-2 and TRBJ2-2, reads EAGVAQSPRYKIIEKRQSVAFWCNPISGHATLYWYQQILGQGPKLLIQFQNNGVVDDSQLPKDRFSAERLKGVDSTLKIQPAKLEDSAVYLCASSPWTGAGELFFGEGSRLTVL.